The clone carrying this TCR beta chain was observed a few times. The same CDR3 can be traced to other DNA sequences in this sample. V gave up 6 bases and J gave up 4 bases, with 15 bases separating them. The CDR3 has 14 residues. The germline gives CDR1 MDHEN, CDR2 SYDVKM. Sequencing was performed with immunoSEQ multiplex PCR; in TCRdb, only in-frame clones are kept and a portion is missing. The sample holds about 490,000 clones, about 80% seen once. These data come from a study of shared clonotypes between healthy human individuals. Specimen: PBMCs. The chain recombines TRBV28 with TRBJ1-2; D is possibly TRBD1 (6 bases). The TCR sequence derives from a woman aged 40 to 50 in good health. Some clones in this sample may be carry-over from other donors' samples. The CDR3 protein is CASRLPGGSYGYTF. As DNA, the CDR3 is TGTGCCAGCAGGCTCCCCGGGGGCAGCTATGGCTACACCTTC.